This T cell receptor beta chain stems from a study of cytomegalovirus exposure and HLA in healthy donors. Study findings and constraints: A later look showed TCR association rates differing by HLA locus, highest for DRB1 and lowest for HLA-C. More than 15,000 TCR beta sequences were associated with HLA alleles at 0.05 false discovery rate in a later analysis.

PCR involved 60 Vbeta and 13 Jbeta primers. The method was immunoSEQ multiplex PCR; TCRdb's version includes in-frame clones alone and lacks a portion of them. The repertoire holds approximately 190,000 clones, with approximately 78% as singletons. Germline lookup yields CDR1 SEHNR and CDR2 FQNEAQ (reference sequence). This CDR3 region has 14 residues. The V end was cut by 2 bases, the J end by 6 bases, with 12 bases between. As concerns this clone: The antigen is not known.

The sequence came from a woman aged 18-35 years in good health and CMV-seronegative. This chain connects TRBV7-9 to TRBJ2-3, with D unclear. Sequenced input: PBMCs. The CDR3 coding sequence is TGTGCCAGCAGCTTAAGTGACCCCAGGGATACGCAGTATTTT. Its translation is CASSLSDPRDTQYF.